One sample yielded the 22 T cell receptor beta chains listed below, sequenced in a study of CD8+ T cells in alopecia areata. Following RNA extraction, reverse transcription yielded cDNA that acted as the sequencing template. The data were produced by immunoSEQ multiplex PCR, yet TCRdb's version contains in-frame clones alone and is incomplete. The table records roughly 150,000 clones, approximately 53% of them present only once. The material was CD8+ T cells sorted from blood, obtained at week 0. The receptors derive from a human donor with alopecia areata.

The rearrangement joins TRBV2 to TRBJ2-1, with a possible D match to TRBD2 (5 bases). V lost 1 base and J lost 8, with 12 bases in between. This CDR3 is 14 amino acids long. CDR1 and CDR2 (germline): SNHLY, FYNNEI. The DNA of the CDR3 is TGTGCCAGCAGTGAAGACGTAGGAGCGGATGAGCAGTTCTTC. The encoded protein is CASSEDVGADEQFF.

This clone was seen more than once but under ten times. The chain couples TRBV29-1 to TRBJ1-2; maybe TRBD1 (5 bases). Trimming cost V 3 bases and J 3 bases, with 8 bases left between them. The CDR3 contains 12 residues. Germline values: CDR1 SQVTM, CDR2 ANQGSEA. The CDR3 DNA follows: TGCAGCGTTGACAGGGAGGACTATGGCTACACCTTC. It codes for CSVDREDYGYTF.

In this sample, this clone turned up once. The CDR3 loop reads CASSPKDRLEAFF. CDR3 DNA: TGTGCCAGCAGCCCAAAGGACAGGTTGGAAGCTTTCTTT. The V call is TRBV9, the J call TRBJ1-1, with 7 bases aligning to TRBD1. The germline V gene encodes CDR1 SGDLS and CDR2 YYNGEE. CDR3 length: 13 residues. V lost 4 bases and J lost 8; bases outside the gene matches: 8. The full variable domain, its missing parts supplied by reference TRBV9 and TRBJ1-1, is DSGVTQTPKHLITATGQRVTLRCSPRSGDLSVYWYQQSLDQGLQFLIQYYNGEERAKGNILERFSAQQFPDLHSELNLSSLELGDSALYFCASSPKDRLEAFFGQGTRLTVV.

This clone was observed a few times. The chain joins TRBV29-1 to TRBJ2-7, with a tentative D call TRBD1 (5 bases). Germline V gene data show CDR1 as SQVTM and CDR2 as ANQGSEA. Trimming took off 4 bases at V and 4 bases at J, with 20 bases between the two ends. The CDR3 is 15 residues long. This chain's CDR3 is CSVVGQGQKRYEQYF. CDR3 bases: TGCAGCGTTGTGGGGCAGGGTCAGAAGAGGTACGAGCAGTACTTC.

The rearrangement joins TRBV30 to TRBJ1-1; D remains ambiguous. V was pared by 0 bases and J by 1 base, with 15 bases between. CDR1 GTSNPN and CDR2 SVGIG come from the germline V gene (reference sequence). The CDR3 contains 16 residues. In nucleotides, the CDR3 is TGTGCCTGGAGTGTAGGCCCCGCTCAGGAGAACACTGAAGCTTTCTTT. This codes for CAWSVGPAQENTEAFF.

The chain has TRBV4-2 and TRBJ2-1; D is unresolved. CDR1 is LGHNA, CDR2 YNFKEQ, per germline. Trimming took 5 bases from V and 6 from J, leaving 8 bases between them. The CDR3 is 12 amino acids. CDR3 residues: CASSSELNEQFF. The CDR3 nucleotides read TGTGCCAGCAGCTCGGAACTCAATGAGCAGTTCTTC.

This clone was observed a few times. The gene calls are TRBV19 and TRBJ1-1; perhaps TRBD1 as D (6 bases). V was trimmed by 2 bases and J by 1 base, leaving 11 bases between them. CDR3 length equals 15 residues. Per the germline V gene, CDR1 is LNHDA and CDR2 is SQIVND (reference sequence). Here the CDR3 DNA reads TGTGCCAGTAGTATATTGAGACAGGCGAACACTGAAGCTTTCTTT. Protein sequence: CASSILRQANTEAFF.

This clone occurred a few times. The chain combines TRBV25-1 with TRBJ1-1; D remains ambiguous. Trimming pared 1 base from V and 5 bases from J, leaving 2 bases between. The CDR3 length is 11 residues. CDR1 and CDR2 (germline): MGHDK, SYGVNS. The CDR3 sequence: CASSEWTEAFF. For the CDR3, the DNA is TGTGCCAGCAGTGAATGGACTGAAGCTTTCTTT.

The sample holds one count of this clone. The chain employs TRBV7-9 and TRBJ2-3; D is undetermined. Trimming pared 7 bases from V and 2 bases from J, leaving 7 bases between. Per the germline V gene, CDR1 is SEHNR and CDR2 is FQNEAQ (reference sequence). The CDR3 loop spans 12 amino acids. CDR3 in DNA: TGTGCCAGCACAACTTACACAGATACGCAGTATTTT. Protein: CASTTYTDTQYF. The whole variable domain, remainder taken from reference TRBV7-9 and TRBJ2-3, is DTGVSQNPRHKITKRGQNVTFRCDPISEHNRLYWYRQTLGQGPEFLTYFQNEAQLEKSRLLSDRFSAERPKGSFSTLEIQRTEQGDSAMYLCASTTYTDTQYFGPGTRLTVL.

The chain recombines TRBV14 with TRBJ2-3; TRBD2 agrees at 10 bases. The V and J ends lost 0 bases and 0 bases, in that order; junction bases with no gene match: 9. The CDR3 length is 19 residues. Germline V gene sequence: CDR1 SGHDN, CDR2 FVKESK. For the CDR3, the DNA is TGTGCCAGCAGCCAAGATCGGCTAGCGGGGGACCATAGCACAGATACGCAGTATTTT. Protein: CASSQDRLAGDHSTDTQYF.

The rearrangement joins TRBV7-2 to TRBJ2-1; 12 nucleotides agree with TRBD2. The CDR3 runs 15 residues. CDR1 is SGHTA, CDR2 FQGNSA, per germline. With V trimmed by 5 bases and J by 6 bases, 5 bases remained unmatched. The CDR3 spells CASSHLAGGTNEQFF. In nucleotides, the CDR3 is TGTGCCAGCAGCCACCTAGCGGGGGGGACCAATGAGCAGTTCTTC.

This clone was detected only once. This chain joins TRBV27 and TRBJ1-2; 7 nucleotides agree with TRBD1. The junction had 11 bases not matched to a gene; V was cut back by 3 bases and J by 4 bases. The CDR3 is 16 amino acids. The germline V gene has CDR1 MNHEY and CDR2 SMNVEV (reference sequence). As DNA, the CDR3 is TGTGCCAGCAGTTTCCTGGGGACAGCGACTTTCTATGGCTACACCTTC. Translating it yields CASSFLGTATFYGYTF.

J is TRBJ2-7 and V is TRBV10-3; D is unresolved. Germline lookup yields CDR1 ENHRY and CDR2 SYGVKD. This CDR3 has 12 residues. Trimming took off 6 bases at V and 0 bases at J, with 6 bases between the two ends. CDR3 loop: CAIRPDSYEQYF. The CDR3 nucleotides are TGTGCCATCAGACCGGACTCCTACGAGCAGTACTTC.

This clone was counted a single time. CDR3 sequence: CASFQKPYEQFF. The CDR3, as DNA: TGCGCCAGCTTCCAAAAGCCGTATGAGCAGTTCTTC. The V call is TRBV5-1, the J call TRBJ2-1; D is unresolved. The V gene lost 7 bases and the J gene lost 8 bases, with 13 bases spanning the gap. The CDR3 runs to 12 residues. Germline CDR1 reads SGHRS; CDR2 reads YFSETQ.

In this sample, this clone turned up a few times. V is TRBV11-2 and J is TRBJ2-5; TRBD1 matches 9 bases. This CDR3 has 14 residues. The germline CDR1 and CDR2 sequences are SGHAT and FQNNGV. With 3 bases clipped from V and 3 bases from J, the junction kept 2 bases outside the gene matches. The CDR3 DNA reads as TGTGCCAGCAGCTTCGGGACAGGGAAAGAGACCCAGTACTTC. Amino acid sequence: CASSFGTGKETQYF.

This clone has a handful of counts. This chain joins TRBV6-5 and TRBJ1-2; D call uncertain. Germline V gives CDR1 MNHEY, CDR2 SVGAGI. The ends were cut back, 7 bases at V and 6 bases at J, with 15 bases in the middle. This CDR3 contains 13 residues. The CDR3 DNA is TGTGCCAGCAATAATGGGGAGGGCCATGGCTACACCTTC. Protein product: CASNNGEGHGYTF.

The V call is TRBV29-1, the J call TRBJ1-2, with D tentatively TRBD1 (5 bases). The CDR3 loop spans 20 amino acids. V was trimmed by 0 bases and J by 0 bases, leaving 26 bases between them. From germline, CDR1 is SQVTM and CDR2 ANQGSEA. This chain's CDR3 is CSVEDLGTLETRDANYGYTF. DNA for the CDR3: TGCAGCGTTGAAGATCTGGGGACCTTGGAGACTCGAGACGCTAACTATGGCTACACCTTC.

The chain is built from TRBV28 and TRBJ2-3; the D gene is possibly TRBD1 (6 bases). The CDR3 runs to 15 residues. CDR1 and CDR2 from the germline V gene are MDHEN and SYDVKM. The germline V and J ends were trimmed by 2 bases and 0 bases, with 9 bases remaining between them. The CDR3 DNA is TGTGCCAGCAGTTTACCCCAGGGGAGCACAGATACGCAGTATTTT. Its protein is CASSLPQGSTDTQYF.

The chain carries TRBV4-3 and TRBJ2-7; TRBD2 aligns across 8 bases. Germline V gives CDR1 LGHNA, CDR2 YSLEER. Trimming cost V 0 bases and J 7 bases; bases outside gene matches: 20. This CDR3 has 19 residues. In nucleotides, the CDR3 is TGCGCCAGCAGCCAAGATCTGTCCGAGCGGGGGAACCCCCCTGATGAGCAGTACTTC. Protein sequence: CASSQDLSERGNPPDEQYF.

About this clone: In the same sample, other DNA sequences code for this CDR3. This chain joins TRBV30 and TRBJ1-1; maybe TRBD1 (6 bases). The germline gives CDR1 GTSNPN, CDR2 SVGIG (reference sequence). V was shortened by 0 bases and J by 3 bases, with 8 bases between the two germline ends. The CDR3 sequence is 13 residues long. The CDR3 sequence: CAWSVQGYTEAFF. The CDR3 nucleotides read TGTGCCTGGAGTGTCCAGGGGTACACTGAAGCTTTCTTT.

The chain is built from TRBV5-6 and TRBJ2-2; D is possibly TRBD2 (6 bases). The germline CDR1 and CDR2 sequences are SGHDT and YYEEEE. This CDR3 comprises 14 residues. V was pared by 3 bases and J by 1 base, with 7 bases between. The CDR3 reads CASSSAGNTGELFF. The CDR3 nucleotides are TGTGCCAGCAGCTCAGCGGGGAACACCGGGGAGCTGTTTTTT.

The rearrangement uses TRBV29-1 and TRBJ2-2; no definite D call. This CDR3 has 14 residues. CDR1 SQVTM and CDR2 ANQGSEA come from the germline V gene. The germline V and J ends were trimmed by 7 bases and 3 bases, with 15 bases remaining between them. The CDR3 bases are TGCAGCGCTTTACAGAATTGGGACACCGGGGAGCTGTTTTTT. Its protein product is CSALQNWDTGELFF.